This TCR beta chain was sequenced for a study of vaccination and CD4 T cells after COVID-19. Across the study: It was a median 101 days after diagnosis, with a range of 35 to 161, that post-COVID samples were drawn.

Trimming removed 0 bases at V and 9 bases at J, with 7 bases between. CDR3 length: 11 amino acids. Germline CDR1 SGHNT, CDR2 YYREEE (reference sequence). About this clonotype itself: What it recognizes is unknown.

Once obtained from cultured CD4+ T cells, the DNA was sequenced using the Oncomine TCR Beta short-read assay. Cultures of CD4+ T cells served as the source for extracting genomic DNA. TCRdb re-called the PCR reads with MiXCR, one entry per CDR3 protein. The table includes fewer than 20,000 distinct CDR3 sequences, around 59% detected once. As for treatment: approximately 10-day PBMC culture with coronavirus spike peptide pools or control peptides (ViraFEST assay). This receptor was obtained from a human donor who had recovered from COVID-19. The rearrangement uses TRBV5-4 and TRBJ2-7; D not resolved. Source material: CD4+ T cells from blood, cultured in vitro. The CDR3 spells CASSLEAAQYF. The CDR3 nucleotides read TGTGCCAGCAGCTTGGAGGCTGCGCAGTACTTC.